This is a list of T cell receptor beta chains from one sample in a study of T cells expressing NK-cell markers. Following a re-call of the 5' RACE reads, TCRdb has one entry per CDR3 protein and lacks DNA. This repertoire includes about 300,000 distinct CDR3 sequences. Material for sequencing was blood T cells: a sorted CD56 or NKG2C T cell subset, CD4+ or CD8+ T cells, or bulk PBMC T cells (not recorded which). The receptors were sampled from a woman between 18 and 75 years old in good health. CDR3s include the opening cysteine and the closing phenylalanine or tryptophan. Each record gives: J gene, V gene, CDR3 protein.

TRBJ2-1 | TRBV11-2 | CASSLGGGREQFF
TRBJ1-4 | TRBV19 | CASSINEKLFF
TRBJ2-7 | TRBV20-1 | CSVPQRVSYEQYF
TRBJ1-2 | TRBV29-1 | CSVKRENRNYGYTF
TRBJ2-7 | TRBV4-3 | CASSQDGSYEQYF
TRBJ2-1 | TRBV7-3 | CASSQGRWGNEQFF
TRBJ2-1 | TRBV20-1 | CSARDHGSGGPENEQFF
TRBJ2-2 | TRBV12-3/TRBV12-4 | CASSFRTGGSGELFF
TRBJ1-5 | TRBV7-2 | CASSQLGGRQPQHF
TRBJ2-7 | TRBV28 | CASTRLAGGLYEQYF
TRBJ2-5 | TRBV20-1 | CSAIPAGPQETQYF